The 25 T cell receptor beta chains given below trace back to one sample, sequenced in a study of radiation and T cells in renal cell carcinoma. The time point here: blood 4 weeks post-SBRT, at nephrectomy. As to treatment: 15 Gy SBRT to primary tumor, nephrectomy 4 weeks later. Clones were sequenced by immunoSEQ multiplex PCR, and TCRdb holds only the in-frame ones, with some missing. The data show around 180,000 clones, roughly 90% seen once. The sample was blood, taken from a patient whose treatment included radiotherapy and nephrectomy. These receptors were taken from a woman aged 45-65 years with renal cell carcinoma.

The chain couples TRBV18 to TRBJ2-7; no clear D. The V end lost 2 bases, the J end lost 3 bases, and 8 bases lay between the germline ends. This CDR3 comprises 13 residues. Germline CDR1 reads KGHSH; CDR2 reads LQKENI. This chain's CDR3 is CASSPSGSYEQYF. The CDR3 DNA reads TGTGCCAGCTCACCATCTGGCAGCTACGAGCAGTACTTC.

This chain joins TRBV19 and TRBJ1-1; the D is unclear. CDR1 and CDR2 (germline): LNHDA, SQIVND (reference sequence). There are 13 residues in the CDR3. Trimming left V 4 bases short and J 1 base short, with 7 bases between. The CDR3 nucleotides are TGTGCCAGTAGTAACCTCTGGAACACTGAAGCTTTCTTT. This gives the protein CASSNLWNTEAFF. Using reference TRBV19 and TRBJ1-1 for the parts outside the CDR3, the full variable domain is DGGITQSPKYLFRKEGQNVTLSCEQNLNHDAMYWYRQDPGQGLRLIYYSQIVNDFQKGDIAEGYSVSREKKESFPLTVTSAQKNPTAFYLCASSNLWNTEAFFGQGTRLTVV.

CDR3 sequence (DNA): TGTGCCAGCAGCCGAGACAGCACCTACGAGCAGTACTTC. It codes for CASSRDSTYEQYF. The genes are TRBV7-3 and TRBJ2-7; D may be TRBD1 (5 bases). V lost 5 bases, J lost 2 bases, and 10 bases lay in between. Per germline, CDR1 SGHTA and CDR2 FQGTGA. This CDR3 contains 13 residues.

The chain combines TRBV4-1 with TRBJ1-4; D gene ambiguous. Germline CDR1 MGHRA, CDR2 YSYEKL. V lost 4 bases, J lost 7 bases, and 16 bases lay in between. CDR3 length: 15 residues. The CDR3 DNA follows: TGCGCCAGCAGCCCCCCCACGGCTGTAGGTGAAAAACTGTTTTTT. This gives the protein CASSPPTAVGEKLFF.

The V and J genes are TRBV4-1 and TRBJ1-5; D gene ambiguous. Germline-derived CDR1 and CDR2 are MGHRA and YSYEKL. V shed 0 bases and J shed 4 bases, with 13 bases lying between them. The CDR3 consists of 16 residues. The CDR3 DNA sequence: TGCGCCAGCAGCCAAGACGACTTCCAAGGGAATCAGCCCCAGCATTTT. It translates to CASSQDDFQGNQPQHF.

V is TRBV5-1 and J is TRBJ1-2; maybe TRBD1 (6 bases). In germline, CDR1 is SGHRS, CDR2 YFSETQ. CDR3 size: 14 residues. Trimming pared 0 bases from V and 0 bases from J, leaving 6 bases between. The CDR3 coding sequence is TGCGCCAGCAGCTTGGGGACAGCTAACTATGGCTACACCTTC. Amino acids: CASSLGTANYGYTF. Combining the CDR3 with reference TRBV5-1 and TRBJ1-2 gives the whole variable domain KAGVTQTPRYLIKTRGQQVTLSCSPISGHRSVSWYQQTPGQGLQFLFEYFSETQRNKGNFPGRFSGRQFSNSRSEMNVSTLELGDSALYLCASSLGTANYGYTFGSGTRLTVV.

The chain is built from TRBV6-1 and TRBJ1-1; D is uncertain. Germline-derived CDR1 and CDR2 are MNHNS and SASEGT. CDR3 length: 16 residues. The V end lost 4 bases, the J end lost 1 base, and 16 bases lay between the germline ends. CDR3 nucleotides: TGTGCCAGCAGTGGCCGGGCGAATGTAGGGAACACTGAAGCTTTCTTT. Translating gives CASSGRANVGNTEAFF.

The J gene is TRBJ2-6, the V gene TRBV5-6; D may be TRBD1 (6 bases). This CDR3 contains 17 residues. V lost 4 bases, J lost 0 bases, and 14 bases lay in between. Germline loops: CDR1 SGHDT, CDR2 YYEEEE. Here the CDR3 DNA reads TGTGCCAGCAGCCTCGGGACACCCAGCTCTGGGGCCAACGTCCTGACTTTC. It codes for CASSLGTPSSGANVLTF. Full variable domain (remainder filled in from reference TRBV5-6 and TRBJ2-6): DAGVTQSPTHLIKTRGQQVTLRCSPKSGHDTVSWYQQALGQGPQFIFQYYEEEERQRGNFPDRFSGHQFPNYSSELNVNALLLGDSALYLCASSLGTPSSGANVLTFGAGSRLTVL.

This chain connects TRBV9 to TRBJ1-1; tentatively, D is TRBD1 (5 bases). CDR3 length: 14 amino acids. V was pared by 0 bases and J by 11 bases, with 17 bases between. Germline CDR1 and CDR2: SGDLS and YYNGEE. The DNA for the CDR3 is TGTGCCAGCAGCGTAGTGACCATCGCCAGGGAGGCTTTCTTT. It yields the protein CASSVVTIAREAFF.

The V gene is TRBV15, the J gene TRBJ2-2, with D maybe TRBD2 (6 bases). The germline V and J ends were trimmed by 5 bases and 7 bases, with 20 bases remaining between them. CDR1 is LNHNV, CDR2 YYDKDF, per germline (reference sequence). The length of the CDR3 is 16 residues. CDR3 bases: TGTGCCACCAGCCCGGGGGATTTGGGGGTAAACGGGGAGCTGTTTTTT. Amino acids: CATSPGDLGVNGELFF.

This rearrangement joins TRBV4-3 to TRBJ1-5, with D possibly matching TRBD1 (5 bases). The germline V gene encodes CDR1 LGHNA and CDR2 YSLEER. V lost 1 base to trimming and J lost 6 bases, with 10 bases between them. This CDR3 has 14 residues. CDR3 sequence reads: CASSQGWGIQPQHF. CDR3 bases: TGCGCCAGCAGCCAAGGATGGGGGATTCAGCCCCAGCATTTT.

This chain joins TRBV7-9 and TRBJ2-1, with 8 bases that match TRBD1. V gave up 1 base and J gave up 4 bases; unmatched junction bases: 12. Germline-derived CDR1 and CDR2 are SEHNR and FQNEAQ (reference sequence). The CDR3 totals 18 residues. The CDR3 reads CASSLGAGGHKRYNEQFF. CDR3 nucleotides: TGTGCCAGCAGCTTAGGGGCAGGGGGCCATAAGAGGTACAATGAGCAGTTCTTC.

This rearrangement joins TRBV7-8 to TRBJ2-1; D is perhaps TRBD1 (6 bases). Germline lookup yields CDR1 SGHVS and CDR2 FQNEAQ. The V gene lost 2 bases and the J gene lost 5 bases, with 19 bases spanning the gap. The CDR3 length is 17 residues. The CDR3 region is CASSLWAQGVADNEQFF. The CDR3, as DNA: TGTGCCAGCAGCTTATGGGCACAGGGAGTCGCGGACAATGAGCAGTTCTTC. The full variable domain, in which reference TRBV7-8 and TRBJ2-1 provide the parts outside the CDR3, is GAGVSQSPRYKVAKRGQDVALRCDPISGHVSLFWYQQALGQGPEFLTYFQNEAQLDKSGLPSDRFFAERPEGSVSTLKIQRTQQEDSAVYLCASSLWAQGVADNEQFFGPGTRLTVL.

This clone was recorded once. Other DNA variants within this sample encode the same CDR3. As DNA, the CDR3 is TGTGCCAGCAGCAGACAGGGTTACACTGAAGCTTTCTTT. Amino acids: CASSRQGYTEAFF. The J gene is TRBJ1-1, the V gene TRBV2; 7 bases map to TRBD1. V trimming: 6 bases; J trimming: 3 bases; junction bases outside the gene matches: 4. Germline CDR1 is SNHLY and CDR2 is FYNNEI. The CDR3 is 13 residues long.

The chain joins TRBV4-2 to TRBJ1-6; 7 positions match TRBD1. CDR3 length: 16 residues. The ends lost 0 bases at V and 10 bases at J; junction bases unmatched: 9. The germline CDR1 and CDR2 sequences are LGHNA and YNFKEQ. DNA for the CDR3: TGTGCCAGCAGCCAAGATGCGACAGGGTCGCAATCACCCCTCCACTTT. Translating gives CASSQDATGSQSPLHF.

This chain links TRBV5-8 with TRBJ2-7, with TRBD1 matching 8 bases. The CDR3 is 13 residues long. From germline, CDR1 is SGHTS and CDR2 YDEGEE. V lost 6 bases to trimming and J lost 3 bases; unmatched junction nucleotides: 5. The CDR3 nucleotides are TGTGCCAGCACAGGACAGGGTCACTACGAGCAGTACTTC. It codes for CASTGQGHYEQYF.

The chain is built from TRBV5-4 and TRBJ2-3, with D unclear. In germline, CDR1 is SGHNT, CDR2 YYREEE (reference sequence). V lost 4 bases and J 2 bases, leaving 8 bases between the germline ends. This CDR3 is built from 13 residues. The CDR3 sequence: CASSLPYTDTQYF. DNA for the CDR3: TGTGCCAGCAGCCTCCCTTACACAGATACGCAGTATTTT.

The gene calls are TRBV18 and TRBJ1-2; 7 bases line up with TRBD1. The CDR3 sequence is 14 residues long. J was trimmed by 7 bases and V by 5 bases; bases with no gene match: 10. Germline CDR1 is KGHSH and CDR2 is LQKENI. The CDR3 bases are TGTGCCAGCTCATCCCAGACAGGGTTTACTGGCTACACCTTC. It yields the protein CASSSQTGFTGYTF.

The chain is built from TRBV10-3 and TRBJ1-2; unclear D gene. Germline values: CDR1 ENHRY, CDR2 SYGVKD. V gave up 6 bases and J gave up 4 bases, with 15 bases separating them. The CDR3 totals 14 residues. This chain's CDR3 is CAIRAGSGIYGYTF. CDR3 sequence (DNA): TGTGCCATCAGGGCCGGGTCGGGGATCTATGGCTACACCTTC.

This sequence joins TRBV18 and TRBJ2-3; D might be TRBD1 or TRBD2, each matching 5 bases. Germline loops: CDR1 KGHSH, CDR2 LQKENI. Trimming left V 2 bases short and J 0 bases short, with 12 bases between. The CDR3 length is 16 residues. The chain's CDR3 is CASSPSEGLSTDTQYF. In nucleotides, the CDR3 is TGTGCCAGCTCACCATCAGAGGGGTTGAGCACAGATACGCAGTATTTT.

V is TRBV9 and J is TRBJ1-2, with 7 positions matching TRBD1. Trimming at V came to 0 bases and at J to 7 bases, leaving 6 bases not matched to a gene. This CDR3 comprises 14 residues. Germline values: CDR1 SGDLS, CDR2 YYNGEE. The CDR3: CASSVGQGDSGYTF. CDR3 DNA: TGTGCCAGCAGCGTAGGTCAGGGGGATAGTGGCTACACCTTC.

This rearrangement joins TRBV7-9 to TRBJ1-1; unclear D gene. Germline CDR1 reads SEHNR; CDR2 reads FQNEAQ (reference sequence). V gave up 5 bases and J gave up 1 base, with 14 bases separating them. The CDR3 covers 15 residues. In DNA form, the CDR3 reads TGTGCCAGCAGCGAGAGTTGGGCGTGGAACACTGAAGCTTTCTTT. Translation: CASSESWAWNTEAFF.

V is TRBV13 and J is TRBJ1-3; 7 bases are shared with TRBD1. CDR1 is PRHDT and CDR2 is FYEKMQ in the germline V gene (reference sequence). J gave up 3 bases and V 2 bases, and 1 base lay outside the gene matches. This CDR3 has 14 residues. The CDR3 sequence is CASSLTGVGNTIYF. Written as DNA, the CDR3 is TGTGCCAGCAGCTTAACAGGGGTTGGAAACACCATATATTTT. Combining the CDR3 with reference TRBV13 and TRBJ1-3 gives the whole variable domain AAGVIQSPRHLIKEKRETATLKCYPIPRHDTVYWYQQGPGQDPQFLISFYEKMQSDKGSIPDRFSAQQFSDYHSELNMSSLELGDSALYFCASSLTGVGNTIYFGEGSWLTVV.

This rearrangement joins TRBV6-1 to TRBJ1-2, with 7 positions matching TRBD1. The V segment lost 2 bases and the J segment 4 bases; nucleotides outside the gene matches: 4. The CDR3 has 14 amino acids. Germline assignment: CDR1 MNHNS and CDR2 SASEGT. Here the CDR3 DNA reads TGTGCCAGCAGTGAATACGCAGGGGGCTATGGCTACACCTTC. Residues: CASSEYAGGYGYTF.

The chain joins TRBV7-2 to TRBJ1-1, with D uncertain. Between the trimmed V and J ends, which lost 1 base and 11 bases, there was a span of 14 bases. The V gene's germline CDR1 is SGHTA and CDR2 FQGNSA. The CDR3 has 13 residues. As DNA, the CDR3 is TGTGCCAGCAGCTTAGTCCTAGGCGATTTGGCTTTCTTT. Translation: CASSLVLGDLAFF. The variable domain in full, completed from reference TRBV7-2 and TRBJ1-1, reads GAGVSQSPSNKVTEKGKDVELRCDPISGHTALYWYRQSLGQGLEFLIYFQGNSAPDKSGLPSDRFSAERTGGSVSTLTIQRTQQEDSAVYLCASSLVLGDLAFFGQGTRLTVV.